These 21 T cell receptor beta chains share one sample of origin, sequenced in a study of CD8+ T cells in alopecia areata. Sequencing templates came from extracted RNA that was reverse transcribed into cDNA. Clones were sequenced by immunoSEQ multiplex PCR, and TCRdb holds only the in-frame ones, with some missing. The sample lists about 140,000 clones, roughly half seen once, with more than 0.95% in the top ten. This material consisted of CD4+ T cells sorted from blood, taken at week 0. These receptor sequences come from a human donor with alopecia areata.

The gene calls are TRBV4-3 and TRBJ2-7; 7 bases are shared with TRBD1. In germline, CDR1 is LGHNA, CDR2 YSLEER. V shed 5 bases and J 7 bases; nucleotides not matched to a gene: 11. The CDR3 contains 14 residues. DNA of the CDR3: TGCGCCAGCAGCTTATCTACGGGACAGTTTGAGCAGTACTTC. It translates to CASSLSTGQFEQYF.

In this sample, this clone turned up a few times. The V call is TRBV11-2, the J call TRBJ2-5; D is perhaps TRBD2 (5 bases). CDR3 length equals 13 residues. V shed 0 bases and J shed 8 bases, with 10 bases lying between them. Germline-derived CDR1 and CDR2 are SGHAT and FQNNGV. In DNA, the CDR3 is TGTGCCAGCAGCTTAGAAGATGAGGGTACCCAGTACTTC. Its protein is CASSLEDEGTQYF.

The rearrangement uses TRBV6-1 and TRBJ1-5; perhaps TRBD1 as D (6 bases). Trimming shortened V by 4 bases and J by 7 bases, and 17 bases separated the two germline ends. The CDR3 is 15 residues long. Germline loops: CDR1 MNHNS, CDR2 SASEGT. CDR3 DNA: TGTGCCAGCAGTGCCGAACTTGGGGGCGGCCAGCCCCAGCATTTT. Its protein is CASSAELGGGQPQHF.

The J gene is TRBJ2-7, the V gene TRBV14; TRBD2 matches at 10 bases. Germline assignment: CDR1 SGHDN and CDR2 FVKESK. Losses at the gene ends were 0 bases for V and 5 bases for J; bases not matched to a gene: 4. The CDR3 sequence is 15 residues long. CDR3 DNA sequence: TGTGCCAGCAGCCAAGAACTAGCGGGAAGGCACGAGCAGTACTTC. Translating gives CASSQELAGRHEQYF.

V is TRBV20-1 and J is TRBJ2-3; the D is unclear. The V gene lost 7 bases and the J gene lost 0 bases, with 5 bases spanning the gap. Germline CDR1 is DFQATT and CDR2 is SNEGSKA (reference sequence). CDR3 length equals 11 residues. CDR3 DNA sequence: TGCAGTGGTTATAGCACAGATACGCAGTATTTT. This sequence encodes CSGYSTDTQYF.

This clone was seen a handful of times. The chain recombines TRBV20-1 with TRBJ2-5; tentative D call: TRBD2 (5 bases). CDR1 and CDR2 (germline): DFQATT, SNEGSKA (reference sequence). V was trimmed by 6 bases and J by 8 bases, leaving 13 bases between them. The CDR3 has 11 amino acids. In DNA, the CDR3 is TGCAGTGCCACCAGAGGGTCAACCCAGTACTTC. Amino acids: CSATRGSTQYF.

The rearrangement joins TRBV15 to TRBJ2-5, with 11 bases matching TRBD1. CDR1 LNHNV and CDR2 YYDKDF come from the germline V gene (reference sequence). J was trimmed by 5 bases and V by 5 bases; bases with no gene match: 10. The CDR3 consists of 16 residues. CDR3 amino acids: CATSGRDRGYLETQYF. CDR3 sequence (DNA): TGTGCCACCAGCGGAAGGGACAGGGGGTATTTGGAGACCCAGTACTTC. Drawing the rest from reference TRBV15 and TRBJ2-5, the complete variable domain is DAMVIQNPRYQVTQFGKPVTLSCSQTLNHNVMYWYQQKSSQAPKLLFHYYDKDFNNEADTPDNFQSRRPNTSFCFLDIRSPGLGDTAMYLCATSGRDRGYLETQYFGPGTRLLVL.

Only one count was recorded for this clone. The V and J genes are TRBV30 and TRBJ1-2, with D unclear. Germline V lookup: CDR1 GTSNPN, CDR2 SVGIG (reference sequence). Trimming removed 3 bases at V and 8 bases at J, with 22 bases between. The CDR3 spans 15 residues. The CDR3 DNA follows: TGTGCCTGGAGACCTCCCGACCCAACTATGGGCGGCTACACCTTC. It is translated as CAWRPPDPTMGGYTF.

This chain uses TRBV15 with TRBJ1-1; no firm D call. The V end lost 8 bases, the J end lost 5 bases, and 12 bases lay between the germline ends. Per the germline V gene, CDR1 is LNHNV and CDR2 is YYDKDF (reference sequence). There are 12 residues in the CDR3. The CDR3 DNA follows: TGTGCCACCGGCCCCTGGGAGACTGAAGCTTTCTTT. This translates into CATGPWETEAFF.

This clone was detected only a few times. The V call is TRBV29-1, the J call TRBJ2-1, with D hard to call. There are 13 residues in the CDR3. Germline lookup yields CDR1 SQVTM and CDR2 ANQGSEA. Trimming removed 5 bases at V and 3 bases at J, with 11 bases between. Here the CDR3 DNA reads TGCAGCGTTTCGAGGAGCCTCTACAATGAGCAGTTCTTC. Amino acids: CSVSRSLYNEQFF.

This rearrangement joins TRBV5-1 to TRBJ2-7, with D unresolved. The V and J ends lost 4 bases and 4 bases respectively, with 9 bases between them. This CDR3 is 12 amino acids long. Per the germline V gene, CDR1 is SGHRS and CDR2 is YFSETQ. The CDR3 DNA sequence: TGCGCCAGCAGCACCACCTCTTACGAGCAGTACTTC. This encodes CASSTTSYEQYF. The variable domain in full, completed from reference TRBV5-1 and TRBJ2-7, reads KAGVTQTPRYLIKTRGQQVTLSCSPISGHRSVSWYQQTPGQGLQFLFEYFSETQRNKGNFPGRFSGRQFSNSRSEMNVSTLELGDSALYLCASSTTSYEQYFGPGTRLTVT.

The chain employs TRBV29-1 and TRBJ2-7, with no clear D. The length of the CDR3 is 11 residues. Trimming stripped 4 bases from V and 0 bases from J, with 4 bases between. In germline, CDR1 is SQVTM, CDR2 ANQGSEA. The DNA of the CDR3 is TGCAGCGTTGCGCACTCCTACGAGCAGTACTTC. This gives the protein CSVAHSYEQYF.

Of note for this clone: The sample contains more than one DNA sequence encoding this CDR3. The chain links TRBV5-1 to TRBJ1-1; TRBD1 is a possible D gene (5 bases). Germline values: CDR1 SGHRS, CDR2 YFSETQ. The CDR3 has 12 amino acids. The V and J ends lost 4 bases and 4 bases respectively, with 8 bases between them. In nucleotides, the CDR3 is TGCGCCAGCAGCAGCGGGGCCACTGAAGCTTTCTTT. It yields the protein CASSSGATEAFF.

This clone has a handful of counts. V is TRBV28 and J is TRBJ2-1; D may be TRBD2 (6 bases). This CDR3 is built from 14 residues. From germline, CDR1 is MDHEN and CDR2 SYDVKM. V was clipped by 5 bases and J by 6 bases, with 14 bases between them. DNA for the CDR3: TGTGCCAGCAGTCCTCGACTAGTCGGCAATGAGCAGTTCTTC. Residues: CASSPRLVGNEQFF.

DNA for the CDR3: TGTGCCAGCAGTGATCCGATGCGGACTCATGGCTACACCTTC. Translated: CASSDPMRTHGYTF. This chain connects TRBV25-1 to TRBJ1-2; D gene uncertain. V gave up 3 bases and J gave up 6 bases, with 14 bases separating them. The CDR3 loop spans 14 amino acids. Germline-derived CDR1 and CDR2 are MGHDK and SYGVNS.

This rearrangement joins TRBV6-1 to TRBJ2-5, with 10 bases lining up with TRBD1. This CDR3 spans 14 amino acids. V lost 7 bases to trimming and J lost 4 bases; unmatched junction nucleotides: 6. CDR1 is MNHNS, CDR2 SASEGT, per germline. The DNA of the CDR3 is TGTGCCAGCAAGCGGGACAGGGGACGAGAGACCCAGTACTTC. This gives the protein CASKRDRGRETQYF.

A few counts support this clone. The rearrangement links TRBV5-1 to TRBJ1-5; possible D gene TRBD1, 5 bases. Germline CDR1 and CDR2: SGHRS and YFSETQ. This CDR3 is 13 amino acids long. The ends were cut back, 5 bases at V and 9 bases at J, with 15 bases in the middle. The CDR3 nucleotides are TGCGCCAGCAGTTTGACAGCCTCGGGGCCCCAGCATTTT. As protein: CASSLTASGPQHF.

This chain uses TRBV29-1 with TRBJ2-2; 9 positions match TRBD2. After removal of 6 bases from V and 0 bases from J, the junction contained 11 bases not matched to a gene. The CDR3 is 17 residues long. Germline CDR1 and CDR2: SQVTM and ANQGSEA. CDR3 bases: TGCAGCGTGGGGACTAGCCCGCGAATACCGAACACCGGGGAGCTGTTTTTT. Translation gives CSVGTSPRIPNTGELFF.

In its sample, this clone was seen once. The CDR3 loop reads CASTQTLGTGNNEQFF. The CDR3 DNA sequence: TGTGCCAGCACTCAAACCCTTGGGACAGGTAATAATGAGCAGTTCTTC. The chain has TRBV6-6 and TRBJ2-1; 8 nucleotides line up with TRBD1. The ends lost 7 bases at V and 7 bases at J; junction bases unmatched: 15. Germline loops: CDR1 MNHNY, CDR2 SVGAGI (reference sequence). The CDR3 has 16 amino acids.

This clone was picked up a small number of times. The V call is TRBV29-1, the J call TRBJ2-5; D unresolved. The length of the CDR3 is 12 residues. Trimming left V 0 bases short and J 4 bases short, with 6 bases between. Germline assignment: CDR1 SQVTM and CDR2 ANQGSEA. The CDR3 coding sequence is TGCAGCGTTGAAGATCAGCGAGAGACCCAGTACTTC. Translated: CSVEDQRETQYF.

This clone occurred a few times. J is TRBJ2-5 and V is TRBV2; 9 bases fit TRBD2. With 5 bases clipped from V and 5 bases from J, the junction kept 9 bases outside the gene matches. This CDR3 is built from 15 residues. Germline loops: CDR1 SNHLY, CDR2 FYNNEI. CDR3 sequence reads: CASSTMASGAETQYF. The CDR3 DNA is TGTGCCAGCAGTACCATGGCTAGCGGGGCCGAGACCCAGTACTTC.